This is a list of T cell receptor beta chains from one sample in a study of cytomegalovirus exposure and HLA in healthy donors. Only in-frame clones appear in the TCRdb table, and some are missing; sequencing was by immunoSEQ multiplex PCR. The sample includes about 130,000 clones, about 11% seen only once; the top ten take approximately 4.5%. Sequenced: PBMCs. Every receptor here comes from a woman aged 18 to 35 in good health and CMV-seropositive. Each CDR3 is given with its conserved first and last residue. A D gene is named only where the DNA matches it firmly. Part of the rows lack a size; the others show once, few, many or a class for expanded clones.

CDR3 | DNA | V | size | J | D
CASKVLAVSYNEQFF | TGTGCCAGCAAGGTACTAGCGGTCTCCTACAATGAGCAGTTCTTC | TRBV6-1 | NA | TRBJ2-1 | TRBD2
CASSPGGGWEQFF | TGTGCCAGCAGCCCAGGGGGCGGATGGGAGCAGTTCTTC | TRBV28 | NA | TRBJ2-1 | TRBD1
CASSFYLVALTPYEQYF | TGTGCCAGCAGCTTTTATCTGGTGGCCTTGACTCCCTACGAGCAGTACTTC | TRBV5-5 | few | TRBJ2-7 | NA
CASSSSRDRIYTF | TGTGCCAGCAGCAGCAGCCGGGACAGGATCTACACCTTC | TRBV7-9 | few | TRBJ1-2 | TRBD1
CASSQTPGGNQPQHF | TGTGCCAGCAGCCAAACCCCAGGGGGCAATCAGCCCCAGCATTTT | TRBV5-6 | few | TRBJ1-5 | NA
CAGDTSGPEAFF | TGTGCCGGGGACACCTCGGGTCCTGAAGCTTTCTTT | TRBV30 | NA | TRBJ1-1 | NA
CASSPLTGGQPQHF | TGTGCCAGCAGTCCCCTGACAGGGGGTCAGCCCCAGCATTTT | TRBV28 | few | TRBJ1-5 | TRBD1
CASSIAGAREQYF | TGTGCCAGTAGTATCGCAGGGGCTCGTGAGCAGTACTTC | TRBV19 | NA | TRBJ2-7 | NA
CASSGLGFTGELFF | TGTGCCAGCAGCGGACTAGGTTTCACCGGGGAGCTGTTTTTT | TRBV27 | NA | TRBJ2-2 | TRBD2
CAWSMSSNQPQHF | TGTGCCTGGAGCATGAGTAGCAATCAGCCCCAGCATTTT | TRBV30 | NA | TRBJ1-5 | NA
CASSSGPDSGNTIYF | TGCGCCAGCAGCTCGGGTCCCGATTCTGGAAACACCATATATTTT | TRBV5-1 | NA | TRBJ1-3 | NA
CASSPRLAALQETQYF | TGTGCCAGCAGCCCGCGACTAGCGGCCCTCCAAGAGACCCAGTACTTC | TRBV11-3 | few | TRBJ2-5 | TRBD2
CASSLAGARTMNTEAFF | TGCGCCAGCAGCTTGGCCGGGGCCCGGACTATGAACACTGAAGCTTTCTTT | TRBV5-1 | NA | TRBJ1-1 | NA
CASSAGQGKSEQFF | TGTGCCAGCAGTGCGGGACAGGGGAAGTCTGAGCAGTTCTTC | TRBV2 | NA | TRBJ2-1 | TRBD1
CASGNRDRLYNSPLHF | TGTGCCAGCGGAAACCGGGACAGGCTTTATAATTCACCCCTCCACTTT | TRBV2 | NA | TRBJ1-6 | TRBD1
CSAAESMVNEQFF | TGCAGCGCCGCCGAGAGTATGGTAAATGAGCAGTTCTTC | TRBV29-1 | NA | TRBJ2-1 | NA
CASSQGYGVGEKLFF | TGTGCCAGCAGCCAAGGTTACGGGGTTGGGGAAAAACTGTTTTTT | TRBV14 | NA | TRBJ1-4 | NA
CASSERGDISYGYTF | TGTGCCAGCAGTGAACGGGGAGATATTTCCTATGGCTACACCTTC | TRBV6-1 | few | TRBJ1-2 | NA
CASSSRWAGGTDTQYF | TGTGCCAGCAGCTCCCGGTGGGCAGGGGGCACAGATACGCAGTATTTT | TRBV5-8 | few | TRBJ2-3 | NA
CASSLGRSYEQYF | TGTGCCAGCAGCTTGGGCAGGTCCTACGAGCAGTACTTC | TRBV5-6 | NA | TRBJ2-7 | NA
CATSRDAVPPQHF | TGTGCCACCAGCAGAGATGCGGTCCCGCCCCAGCATTTT | TRBV15 | NA | TRBJ1-5 | NA
CAWSVDSLRNSPLHF | TGTGCCTGGAGTGTCGATTCTCTGAGGAATTCACCCCTCCACTTT | TRBV30 | few | TRBJ1-6 | NA
CASSQAGQGYGYTF | TGCGCCAGCAGCCAAGCGGGACAGGGCTATGGCTACACCTTC | TRBV4-1 | NA | TRBJ1-2 | TRBD1
CASSESGINQPQHF | TGTGCCAGCAGTGAATCAGGAATCAATCAGCCCCAGCATTTT | TRBV2 | NA | TRBJ1-5 | NA
CASSEAVLEREQYF | TGTGCCAGCAGTGAAGCGGTACTAGAACGCGAGCAGTACTTC | TRBV25-1 | once | TRBJ2-7 | NA
CASSRAPYEQYF | TGTGCCAGCAGCCGGGCCCCCTACGAGCAGTACTTC | TRBV14 | NA | TRBJ2-7 | NA
CASSLWTVGGGTGELFF | TGTGCCAGCAGTTTATGGACCGTCGGAGGAGGGACCGGGGAGCTGTTTTTT | TRBV27 | few | TRBJ2-2 | NA
CASSYGGSWHEQFF | TGTGCCAGCAGTTACGGCGGGAGCTGGCATGAGCAGTTCTTC | TRBV6-5 | NA | TRBJ2-1 | TRBD2
CASVGTGGYEQYF | TGTGCCAGCGTCGGGACAGGGGGCTACGAGCAGTACTTC | TRBV5-6 | few | TRBJ2-7 | TRBD1
CASVEGLAGDTQYF | TGTGCCAGCGTTGAAGGGCTAGCAGGAGATACGCAGTATTTT | TRBV7-3 | NA | TRBJ2-3 | NA
CASSGTGEKLFF | TGTGCCAGCAGTGGGACGGGAGAAAAACTGTTTTTT | TRBV2 | NA | TRBJ1-4 | NA
CASSQESSGSIEQYF | TGTGCCAGCAGCCAAGAGAGTAGCGGGAGTATCGAGCAGTACTTC | TRBV4-2 | NA | TRBJ2-7 | TRBD2
CASSLTTSVTQYF | TGTGCCAGCAGCTTAACTACTAGCGTTACGCAGTATTTT | TRBV5-4 | NA | TRBJ2-3 | TRBD2
CASSLLQPGYTIYF | TGCGCCAGCAGCCTATTACAGCCTGGTTACACCATATATTTT | TRBV4-1 | NA | TRBJ1-3 | NA
CASSPNGEGGTQYF | TGTGCCAGCAGCCCTAATGGCGAGGGAGGGACCCAGTACTTC | TRBV11-3 | NA | TRBJ2-5 | NA
CAMAAINNPYEQYF | TGTGCCATGGCCGCCATCAACAACCCCTACGAGCAGTACTTC | TRBV10-3 | few | TRBJ2-7 | NA
CASSLGTGPNYGYTF | TGTGCCAGCAGCTTAGGGACAGGGCCCAACTATGGCTACACCTTC | TRBV5-4 | few | TRBJ1-2 | TRBD1
CASSNGAGERQPQHF | TGTGCCAGCAGTAACGGGGCAGGGGAGCGGCAGCCCCAGCATTTT | TRBV28 | NA | TRBJ1-5 | NA
CASSYTSGSLDNEQFF | TGTGCCAGCAGTTACACTAGCGGGAGTCTAGACAATGAGCAGTTCTTC | TRBV6-6 | NA | TRBJ2-1 | TRBD2